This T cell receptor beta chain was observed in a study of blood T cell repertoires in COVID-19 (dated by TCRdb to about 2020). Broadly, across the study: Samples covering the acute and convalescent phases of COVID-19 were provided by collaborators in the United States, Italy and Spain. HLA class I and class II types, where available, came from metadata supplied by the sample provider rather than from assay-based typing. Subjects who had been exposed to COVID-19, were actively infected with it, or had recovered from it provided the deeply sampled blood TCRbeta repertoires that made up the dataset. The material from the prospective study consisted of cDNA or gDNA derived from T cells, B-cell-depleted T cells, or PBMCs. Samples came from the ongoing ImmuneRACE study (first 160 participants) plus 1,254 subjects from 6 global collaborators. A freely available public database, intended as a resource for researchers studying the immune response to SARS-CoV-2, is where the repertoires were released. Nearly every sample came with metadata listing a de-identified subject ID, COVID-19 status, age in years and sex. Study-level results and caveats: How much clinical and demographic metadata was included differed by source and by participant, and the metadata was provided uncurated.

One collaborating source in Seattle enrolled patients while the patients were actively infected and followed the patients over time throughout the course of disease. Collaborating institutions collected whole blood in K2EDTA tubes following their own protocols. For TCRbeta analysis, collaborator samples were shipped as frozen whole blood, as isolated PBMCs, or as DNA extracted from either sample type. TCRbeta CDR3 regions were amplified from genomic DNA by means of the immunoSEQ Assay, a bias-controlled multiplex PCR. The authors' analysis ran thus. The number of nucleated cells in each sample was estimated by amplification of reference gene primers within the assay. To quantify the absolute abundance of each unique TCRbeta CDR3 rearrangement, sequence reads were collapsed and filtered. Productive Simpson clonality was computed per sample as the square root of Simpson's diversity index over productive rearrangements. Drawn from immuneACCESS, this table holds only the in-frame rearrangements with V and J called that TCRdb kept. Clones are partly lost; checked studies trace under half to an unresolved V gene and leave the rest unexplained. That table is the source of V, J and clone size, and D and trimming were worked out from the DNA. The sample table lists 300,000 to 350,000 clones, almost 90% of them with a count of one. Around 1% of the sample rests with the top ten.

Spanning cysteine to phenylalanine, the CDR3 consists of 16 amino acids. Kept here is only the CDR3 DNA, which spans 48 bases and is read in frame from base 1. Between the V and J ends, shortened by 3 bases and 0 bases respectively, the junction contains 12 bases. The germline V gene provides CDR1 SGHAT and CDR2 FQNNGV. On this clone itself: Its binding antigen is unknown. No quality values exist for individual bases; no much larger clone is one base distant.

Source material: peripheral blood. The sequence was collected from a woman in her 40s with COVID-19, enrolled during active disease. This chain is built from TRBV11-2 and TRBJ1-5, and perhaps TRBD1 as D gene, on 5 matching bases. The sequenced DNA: TGTGCCAGCAGCTTTGTCGACAGCTATAGCAATCAGCCCCAGCATTTT. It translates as CASSFVDSYSNQPQHF.